The rows below give T cell receptor beta chains drawn from one sample of a study of shared clonotypes between healthy human individuals. Using immunoSEQ multiplex PCR, the repertoire was profiled, and TCRdb retains in-frame clones only, with some absent. The data contain some 600,000 clones, around 96% of them singletons. Sequencing was carried out using naive CD8+ T cells sorted from blood. These receptor sequences come from a woman aged 30 to 39 in good health. The CDR3 runs from the conserved cysteine through the conserved F or W. Each record gives: J gene, V gene, CDR3 protein.

j_call: TRBJ1-5
v_call: TRBV30
cdr3_aa: CAWSVEGLGQPQHF

j_call: TRBJ1-1
v_call: TRBV6-5
cdr3_aa: CASSLWQGDYEAFF

j_call: TRBJ1-4
v_call: TRBV9
cdr3_aa: CASSVGQNHEKLFF

j_call: TRBJ2-1
v_call: TRBV29-1
cdr3_aa: CSVEAPQRGSYNEQFF

j_call: TRBJ2-3
v_call: TRBV7-6
cdr3_aa: CASSPEPDKKLAGVGTDTQYF

j_call: TRBJ2-1
v_call: TRBV30
cdr3_aa: CAWNGLAGGTKGNEQFF

j_call: TRBJ2-3
v_call: TRBV27
cdr3_aa: CASSYPGSTDTQYF

j_call: TRBJ2-3
v_call: TRBV7-6
cdr3_aa: CASSLGRTDTQYF

j_call: TRBJ1-1
v_call: TRBV6-6
cdr3_aa: CASSYGEDIEAFF

j_call: TRBJ2-3
v_call: TRBV4-1
cdr3_aa: CASSQDRLAADTQYF

j_call: TRBJ1-1
v_call: TRBV6-1
cdr3_aa: CASSERMNSAYTEAFF

j_call: TRBJ2-2
v_call: TRBV5-5
cdr3_aa: CASSLRQAKNTGELFF

j_call: TRBJ1-5
v_call: TRBV28
cdr3_aa: CASSLGQGNQPQHF

j_call: TRBJ2-6
v_call: TRBV11-2
cdr3_aa: CASSADTPTLGRANVLTF

j_call: TRBJ2-1
v_call: TRBV5-1
cdr3_aa: CASSPPSYNEQFF

j_call: TRBJ2-7
v_call: TRBV28
cdr3_aa: CASSFWNEQYF

j_call: TRBJ2-7
v_call: TRBV27
cdr3_aa: CASSLSKREGYEQYF

j_call: TRBJ2-7
v_call: TRBV7-2
cdr3_aa: CASSFLLAGDTYEQYF

j_call: TRBJ1-5
v_call: TRBV4-1
cdr3_aa: CASSQRTGVNQPQHF

j_call: TRBJ2-7
v_call: TRBV5-1
cdr3_aa: CASSARLAGDFREQYF

j_call: TRBJ1-1
v_call: TRBV4-1
cdr3_aa: CASSQGRPWGETEAFF

j_call: TRBJ2-2
v_call: TRBV19
cdr3_aa: CASSTNGVTSDLSGGMGELFF

j_call: TRBJ1-2
v_call: TRBV6-5
cdr3_aa: CASSYRDRNYGYTF

j_call: TRBJ1-1
v_call: TRBV28
cdr3_aa: CASSGDAKSTEAFF

j_call: TRBJ2-1
v_call: TRBV4-2
cdr3_aa: CASSQVPPGLAGDNEQFF

j_call: TRBJ2-3
v_call: TRBV5-1
cdr3_aa: CASSPEAPDTQYF

j_call: TRBJ1-2
v_call: TRBV16
cdr3_aa: CASSHWAGYGYTF

j_call: TRBJ2-7
v_call: TRBV4-1
cdr3_aa: CASSQRTNYEQYF

j_call: TRBJ1-3
v_call: TRBV5-6
cdr3_aa: CASSSDREGLGNTIYF

j_call: TRBJ2-1
v_call: TRBV4-2
cdr3_aa: CASSQVPTSGHDNEQFF

j_call: TRBJ2-5
v_call: TRBV19
cdr3_aa: CASSIEGSPQETQYF

j_call: TRBJ1-2
v_call: TRBV19
cdr3_aa: CASSMGGANYGYTF

j_call: TRBJ2-5
v_call: TRBV6-6
cdr3_aa: CASSYLGLAGDWDF

j_call: TRBJ2-7
v_call: TRBV7-9
cdr3_aa: CASSLGSGDHEQYF

j_call: TRBJ2-1
v_call: TRBV7-9
cdr3_aa: CASSLAASYNEQFF

j_call: TRBJ1-1
v_call: TRBV7-9
cdr3_aa: CASSFGQGVTEAFF

j_call: TRBJ2-7
v_call: TRBV27
cdr3_aa: CASTSGLAGKGYEQYF

j_call: TRBJ2-7
v_call: TRBV13
cdr3_aa: CASSPGLAGYPYEQYF